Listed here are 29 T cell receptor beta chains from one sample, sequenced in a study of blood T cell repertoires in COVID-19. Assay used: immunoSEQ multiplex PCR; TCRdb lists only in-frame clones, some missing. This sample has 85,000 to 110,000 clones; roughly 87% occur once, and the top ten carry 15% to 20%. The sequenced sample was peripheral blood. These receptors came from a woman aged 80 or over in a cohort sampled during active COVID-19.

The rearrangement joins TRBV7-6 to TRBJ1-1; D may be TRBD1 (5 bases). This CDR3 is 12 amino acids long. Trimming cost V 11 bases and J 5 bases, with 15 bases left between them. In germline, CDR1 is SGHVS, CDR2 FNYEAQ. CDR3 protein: CASAQGGTEAFF. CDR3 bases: TGTGCCTCTGCTCAGGGTGGAACTGAAGCTTTCTTT.

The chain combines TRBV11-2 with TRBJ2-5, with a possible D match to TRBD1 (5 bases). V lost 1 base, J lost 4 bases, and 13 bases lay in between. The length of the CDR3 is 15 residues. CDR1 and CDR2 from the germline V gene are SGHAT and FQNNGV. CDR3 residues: CASSLGGALAETQYF. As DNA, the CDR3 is TGTGCCAGCAGCTTAGGTGGGGCTCTCGCAGAGACCCAGTACTTC.

The DNA for the CDR3 is TGTGCCTGGAGTTACATACAGGTGATCTCTGGAAACACCATATATTTT. It translates to CAWSYIQVISGNTIYF. The chain has TRBV30 and TRBJ1-3, with D possibly being TRBD1 (5 bases). Germline CDR1 and CDR2: GTSNPN and SVGIG (reference sequence). The CDR3 is 16 amino acids. V was pared by 2 bases and J by 0 bases, with 14 bases between.

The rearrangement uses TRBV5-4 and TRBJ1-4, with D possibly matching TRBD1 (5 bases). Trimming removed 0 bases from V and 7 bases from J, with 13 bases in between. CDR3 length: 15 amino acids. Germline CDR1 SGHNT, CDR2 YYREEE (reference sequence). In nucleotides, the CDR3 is TGTGCCAGCAGCTTGGAAGGGGCGCGGAGTGAAAAACTGTTTTTT. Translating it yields CASSLEGARSEKLFF.

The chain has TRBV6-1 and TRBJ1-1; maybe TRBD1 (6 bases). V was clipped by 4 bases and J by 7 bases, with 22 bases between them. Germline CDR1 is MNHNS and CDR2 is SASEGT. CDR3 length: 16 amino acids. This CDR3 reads CASSALDIQGRGEAFF. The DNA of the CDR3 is TGTGCCAGCAGTGCCTTAGATATACAGGGCCGGGGTGAAGCTTTCTTT.

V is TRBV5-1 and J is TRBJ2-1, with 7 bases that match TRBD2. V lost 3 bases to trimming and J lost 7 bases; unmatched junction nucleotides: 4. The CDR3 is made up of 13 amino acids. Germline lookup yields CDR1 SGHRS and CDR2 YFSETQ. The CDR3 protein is CASSWGSGNEQFF. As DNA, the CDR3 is TGCGCCAGCAGCTGGGGTAGCGGGAATGAGCAGTTCTTC. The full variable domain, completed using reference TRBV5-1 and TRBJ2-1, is KAGVTQTPRYLIKTRGQQVTLSCSPISGHRSVSWYQQTPGQGLQFLFEYFSETQRNKGNFPGRFSGRQFSNSRSEMNVSTLELGDSALYLCASSWGSGNEQFFGPGTRLTVL.

The DNA of the CDR3 is TGTGCCAGCAGCGTACAGGACAGGGGAGGTGGGACTGAAGCTTTCTTT. Amino acids: CASSVQDRGGGTEAFF. This chain joins TRBV9 and TRBJ1-1; TRBD1 agrees at 9 bases. With 1 base clipped from V and 5 bases from J, the junction kept 9 bases outside the gene matches. The CDR3 extends over 16 amino acids. CDR1 SGDLS and CDR2 YYNGEE come from the germline V gene.

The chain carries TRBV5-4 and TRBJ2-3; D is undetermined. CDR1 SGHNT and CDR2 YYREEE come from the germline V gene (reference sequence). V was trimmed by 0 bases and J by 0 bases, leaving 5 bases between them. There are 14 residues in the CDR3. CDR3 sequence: CASSLAVSTDTQYF. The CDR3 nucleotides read TGTGCCAGCAGCTTGGCAGTTAGCACAGATACGCAGTATTTT. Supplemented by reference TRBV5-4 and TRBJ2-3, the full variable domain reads ETGVTQSPTHLIKTRGQQVTLRCSSQSGHNTVSWYQQALGQGPQFIFQYYREEENGRGNFPPRFSGLQFPNYSSELNVNALELDDSALYLCASSLAVSTDTQYFGPGTRLTVL.

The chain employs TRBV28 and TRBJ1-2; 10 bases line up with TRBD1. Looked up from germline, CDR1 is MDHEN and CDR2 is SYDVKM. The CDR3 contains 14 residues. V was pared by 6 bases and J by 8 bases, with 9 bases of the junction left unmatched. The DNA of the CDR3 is TGTGCCAGCAGCTCTCGAGGACAGGGGGAAGGCTACACCTTC. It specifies CASSSRGQGEGYTF.

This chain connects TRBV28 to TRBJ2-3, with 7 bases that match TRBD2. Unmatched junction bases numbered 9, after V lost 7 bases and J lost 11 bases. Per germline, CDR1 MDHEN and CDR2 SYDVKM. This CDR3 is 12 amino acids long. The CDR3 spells CASTQPQREQYF. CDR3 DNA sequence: TGTGCCAGCACCCAACCTCAGCGGGAGCAGTATTTT.

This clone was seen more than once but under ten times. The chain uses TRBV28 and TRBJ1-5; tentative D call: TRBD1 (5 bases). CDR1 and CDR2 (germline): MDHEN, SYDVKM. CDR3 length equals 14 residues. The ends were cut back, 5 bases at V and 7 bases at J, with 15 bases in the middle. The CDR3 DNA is TGTGCCAGCAGTACTACCAGGGTGCGACAGCCCCAGCATTTT. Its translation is CASSTTRVRQPQHF.

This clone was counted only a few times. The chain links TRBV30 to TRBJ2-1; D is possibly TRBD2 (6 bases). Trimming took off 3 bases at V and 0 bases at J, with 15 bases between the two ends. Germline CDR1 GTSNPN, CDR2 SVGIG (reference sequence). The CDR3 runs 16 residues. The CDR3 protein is CAWRRDGSSSYNEQFF. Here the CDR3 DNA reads TGTGCCTGGAGGCGGGACGGATCTAGCTCCTACAATGAGCAGTTCTTC.

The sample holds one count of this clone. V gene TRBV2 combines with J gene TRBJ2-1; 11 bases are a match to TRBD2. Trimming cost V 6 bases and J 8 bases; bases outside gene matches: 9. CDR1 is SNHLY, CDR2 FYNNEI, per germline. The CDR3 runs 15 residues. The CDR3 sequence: CASRKGLADVDEQFF. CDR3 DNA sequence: TGTGCCAGCAGAAAGGGACTAGCGGATGTTGATGAGCAGTTCTTC. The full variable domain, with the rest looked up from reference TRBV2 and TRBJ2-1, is EPEVTQTPSHQVTQMGQEVILRCVPISNHLYFYWYRQILGQKVEFLVSFYNNEISEKSEIFDDQFSVERPDGSNFTLKIRSTKLEDSAMYFCASRKGLADVDEQFFGPGTRLTVL.

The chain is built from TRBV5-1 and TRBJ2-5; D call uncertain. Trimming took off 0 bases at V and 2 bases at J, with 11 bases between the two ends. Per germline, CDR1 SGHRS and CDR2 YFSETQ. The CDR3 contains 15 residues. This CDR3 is CASSLAQVLQETQYF. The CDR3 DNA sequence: TGCGCCAGCAGCTTGGCCCAGGTGTTACAAGAGACCCAGTACTTC.

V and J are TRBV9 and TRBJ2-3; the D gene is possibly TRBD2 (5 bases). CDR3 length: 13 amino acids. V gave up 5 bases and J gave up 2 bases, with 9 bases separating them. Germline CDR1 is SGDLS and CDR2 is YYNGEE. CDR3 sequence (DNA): TGTGCCAGCAGTGGGGAGTACACAGATACGCAGTATTTT. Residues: CASSGEYTDTQYF. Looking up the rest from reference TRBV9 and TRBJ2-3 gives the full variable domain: DSGVTQTPKHLITATGQRVTLRCSPRSGDLSVYWYQQSLDQGLQFLIQYYNGEERAKGNILERFSAQQFPDLHSELNLSSLELGDSALYFCASSGEYTDTQYFGPGTRLTVL.

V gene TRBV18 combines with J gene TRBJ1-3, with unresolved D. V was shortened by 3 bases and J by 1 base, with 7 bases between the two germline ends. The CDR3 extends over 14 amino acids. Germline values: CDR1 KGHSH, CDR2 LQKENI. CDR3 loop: CASSPERSGNTIYF. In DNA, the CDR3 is TGTGCCAGCTCACCTGAGAGATCTGGAAACACCATATATTTT.

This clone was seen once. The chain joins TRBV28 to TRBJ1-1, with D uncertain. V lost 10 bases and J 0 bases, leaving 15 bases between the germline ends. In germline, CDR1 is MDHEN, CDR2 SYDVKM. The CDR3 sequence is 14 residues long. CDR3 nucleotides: TGTGCCATAGAGGGTCCGTCCTTGAACACTGAAGCTTTCTTT. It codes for CAIEGPSLNTEAFF.

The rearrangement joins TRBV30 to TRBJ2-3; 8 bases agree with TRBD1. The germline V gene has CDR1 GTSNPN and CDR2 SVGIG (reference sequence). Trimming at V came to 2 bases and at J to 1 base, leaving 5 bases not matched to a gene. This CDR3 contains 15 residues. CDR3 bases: TGTGCCTGGAGTTTGGGACAGGCCGGCACAGATACGCAGTATTTT. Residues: CAWSLGQAGTDTQYF.

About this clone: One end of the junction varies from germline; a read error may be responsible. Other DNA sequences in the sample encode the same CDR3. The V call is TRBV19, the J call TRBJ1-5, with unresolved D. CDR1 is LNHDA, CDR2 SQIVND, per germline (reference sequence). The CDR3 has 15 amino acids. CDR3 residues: CASSIAGISNQPQHF. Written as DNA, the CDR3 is TGCGCCAGTAGTATAGCAGGAATTAGTAATCAGCCCCAGCATTTT. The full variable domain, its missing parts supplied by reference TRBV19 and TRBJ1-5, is DGGITQSPKYLFRKEGQNVTLSCEQNLNHDAMYWYRQDPGQGLRLIYYSQIVNDFQKGDIAEGYSVSREKKESFPLTVTSAQKNPTAFYLCASSIAGISNQPQHFGDGTRLSIL.

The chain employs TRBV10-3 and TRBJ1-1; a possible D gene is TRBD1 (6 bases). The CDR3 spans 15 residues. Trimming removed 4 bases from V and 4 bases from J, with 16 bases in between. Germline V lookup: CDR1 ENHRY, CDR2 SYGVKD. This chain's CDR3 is CAISGGTRGGTEAFF. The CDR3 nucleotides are TGTGCCATCAGTGGGGGGACGCGAGGGGGCACTGAAGCTTTCTTT.

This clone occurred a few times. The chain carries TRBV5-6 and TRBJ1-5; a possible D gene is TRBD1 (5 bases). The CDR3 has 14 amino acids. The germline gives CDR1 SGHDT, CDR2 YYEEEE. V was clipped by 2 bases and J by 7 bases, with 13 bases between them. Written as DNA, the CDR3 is TGTGCCAGCAGCTTAGCAGGGTACGGACAGCCCCAGCATTTT. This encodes CASSLAGYGQPQHF.

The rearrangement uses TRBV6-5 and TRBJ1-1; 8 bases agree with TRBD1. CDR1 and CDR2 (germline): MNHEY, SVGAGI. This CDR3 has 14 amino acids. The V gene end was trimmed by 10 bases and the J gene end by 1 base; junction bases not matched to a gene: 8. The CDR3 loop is CANTGGAPNTEAFF. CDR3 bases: TGTGCCAACACAGGGGGGGCACCGAACACTGAAGCTTTCTTT.

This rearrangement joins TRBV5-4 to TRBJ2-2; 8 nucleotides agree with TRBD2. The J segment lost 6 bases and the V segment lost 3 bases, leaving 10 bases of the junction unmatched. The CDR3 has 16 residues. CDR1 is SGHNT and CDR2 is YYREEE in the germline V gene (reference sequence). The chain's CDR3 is CASSSPTSVRSGELFF. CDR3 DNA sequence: TGTGCCAGCAGCTCGCCGACTAGCGTGAGGTCCGGGGAGCTGTTTTTT.

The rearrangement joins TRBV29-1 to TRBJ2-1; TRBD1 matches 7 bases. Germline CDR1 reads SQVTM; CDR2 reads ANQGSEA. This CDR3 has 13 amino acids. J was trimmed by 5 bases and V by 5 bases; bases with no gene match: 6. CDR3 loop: CSVRGGRDNEQFF. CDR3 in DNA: TGCAGCGTTCGAGGGGGCAGGGACAATGAGCAGTTCTTC.

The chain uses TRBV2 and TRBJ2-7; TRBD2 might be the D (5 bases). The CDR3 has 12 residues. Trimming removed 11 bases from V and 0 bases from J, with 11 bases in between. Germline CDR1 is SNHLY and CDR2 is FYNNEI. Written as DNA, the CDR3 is TGTGCCCCCCCCGGGAACTCCTACGAGCAGTACTTC. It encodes CAPPGNSYEQYF.

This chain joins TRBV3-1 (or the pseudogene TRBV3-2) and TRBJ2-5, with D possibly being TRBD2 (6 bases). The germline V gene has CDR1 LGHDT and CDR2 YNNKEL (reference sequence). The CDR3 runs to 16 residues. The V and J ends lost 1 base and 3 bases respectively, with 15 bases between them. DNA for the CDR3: TGTGCCAGCAGCCAAGCCTCTAGCGCGGGTGAAGAGACCCAGTACTTC. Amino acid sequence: CASSQASSAGEETQYF.

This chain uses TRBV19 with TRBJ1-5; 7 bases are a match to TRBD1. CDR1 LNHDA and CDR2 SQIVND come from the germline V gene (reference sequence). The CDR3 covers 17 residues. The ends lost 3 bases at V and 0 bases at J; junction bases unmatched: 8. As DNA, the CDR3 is TGTGCCAGTAGTATCTGGACAGGTGGGTATAGCAATCAGCCCCAGCATTTT. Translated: CASSIWTGGYSNQPQHF.

The CDR3 loop reads CASSESGHGSGRRDEQFF. CDR3 coding DNA: TGCGCCAGCAGTGAGTCGGGTCACGGGAGCGGGAGAAGAGATGAGCAGTTCTTC. The chain uses TRBV10-1 and TRBJ2-1; TRBD2 matches 8 bases. The CDR3 sequence is 18 residues long. Germline-derived CDR1 and CDR2 are WNHNN and SYGVQD (reference sequence). V lost 0 bases to trimming and J lost 8 bases; unmatched junction nucleotides: 15.

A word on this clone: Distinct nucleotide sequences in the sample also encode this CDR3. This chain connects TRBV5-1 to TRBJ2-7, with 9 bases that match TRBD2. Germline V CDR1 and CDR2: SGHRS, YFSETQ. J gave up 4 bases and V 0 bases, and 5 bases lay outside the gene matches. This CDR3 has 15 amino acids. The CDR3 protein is CASSLEAGGRYEQYF. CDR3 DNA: TGCGCCAGCAGCTTGGAGGCGGGAGGGCGTTACGAGCAGTACTTC. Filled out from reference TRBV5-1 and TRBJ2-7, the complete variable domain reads KAGVTQTPRYLIKTRGQQVTLSCSPISGHRSVSWYQQTPGQGLQFLFEYFSETQRNKGNFPGRFSGRQFSNSRSEMNVSTLELGDSALYLCASSLEAGGRYEQYFGPGTRLTVT.